This T cell receptor (beta chain) was retrieved from a study of T-cell reconstitution after alpha-beta-depleted transplantation in children. During its preparation, the TCRbeta library received unique molecular identifiers. TCRdb independently ran MiXCR on the PCR reads; one entry per CDR3 protein. In the table there are a few hundred thousand distinct CDR3 sequences, 10% of which are singletons. V was shortened by 3 bases and J by 2 bases, with 8 bases between the two germline ends. Per the germline V gene, CDR1 is KGHSH and CDR2 is LQKENI. The CDR3 extends over 14 amino acids. The sequence came from a human donor who donated a stem cell graft to a child with acute lymphoblastic leukemia. This chain uses TRBV18 with TRBJ2-1, with D hard to call. The sequencing used PBMCs from the stem cell graft donor, collected from the stem cell graft. The CDR3 region is CASSPSATYNEQFF. The CDR3, as DNA: TGTGCCAGCTCACCTAGTGCCACCTACAATGAGCAGTTCTTC.